The source of this TCR beta chain is a study of T cells expressing NK-cell markers. Study details: Most of the eight sequenced donors tested HCMV-seropositive; one tested seronegative.

General study points: Top CD8+ clonotypes included the dominant CD3+CD56+NKG2C+ clonotypes in 5 or 6 donors. The same clonotypes also predominated in the CD3+CD56-NKG2C+ fraction of a handful of donors.

The authors made TCR beta cDNA libraries by 5'RACE template switching. This switching added a universal primer site and UMIs. TCRdb reanalyzed the 5' RACE reads, giving one entry per CDR3 protein sequence and no DNA. This sample's clone table lists tens of thousands of distinct CDR3 sequences. Per the germline V gene, CDR1 is MNHEY and CDR2 is SVGEGT. This CDR3 is built from 13 residues. On this clonotype: Its antigen is not known.

This receptor was obtained from a man aged 18-69 years in good health. The rearrangement joins TRBV6-2 or TRBV6-3 to TRBJ2-2; without DNA, the TCRdb call of TRBD1 cannot be checked. The sample comprised blood T cells: a sorted CD56 or NKG2C T cell subset, CD4+ or CD8+ T cells, or bulk PBMC T cells (not recorded which). The chain's CDR3 is CASHTGEPGELFF.